This TCR beta chain was captured in a study of blood T cell repertoires in COVID-19. Study-level information: The United States, Italy and Spain were the sources of the acute and convalescent COVID-19 samples.

CDR3 length: 13 residues. Trimming took off 4 bases at V and 4 bases at J, with 9 bases between the two ends. Germline CDR1 SNHLY, CDR2 FYNNEI. In the authors' workflow: Reference gene primer amplification in the assay estimated nucleated cell counts. Sequencing was performed with immunoSEQ multiplex PCR; in TCRdb, only in-frame clones are kept and a portion is missing. V and J calls and clone size are those listed in that table; D and trimming were worked out from the DNA. In the table there are 60,000 or so clones, around 75% of which are singletons. The sequence came from a human donor in a cohort sampled during active COVID-19. Sample: peripheral blood. The V gene is TRBV2, the J gene TRBJ2-3; D is perhaps TRBD1 (6 bases). The CDR3 DNA sequence: TGTGCCAGCAGTGGGGGGCTGGCAGATACGCAGTATTTT. Protein product: CASSGGLADTQYF.